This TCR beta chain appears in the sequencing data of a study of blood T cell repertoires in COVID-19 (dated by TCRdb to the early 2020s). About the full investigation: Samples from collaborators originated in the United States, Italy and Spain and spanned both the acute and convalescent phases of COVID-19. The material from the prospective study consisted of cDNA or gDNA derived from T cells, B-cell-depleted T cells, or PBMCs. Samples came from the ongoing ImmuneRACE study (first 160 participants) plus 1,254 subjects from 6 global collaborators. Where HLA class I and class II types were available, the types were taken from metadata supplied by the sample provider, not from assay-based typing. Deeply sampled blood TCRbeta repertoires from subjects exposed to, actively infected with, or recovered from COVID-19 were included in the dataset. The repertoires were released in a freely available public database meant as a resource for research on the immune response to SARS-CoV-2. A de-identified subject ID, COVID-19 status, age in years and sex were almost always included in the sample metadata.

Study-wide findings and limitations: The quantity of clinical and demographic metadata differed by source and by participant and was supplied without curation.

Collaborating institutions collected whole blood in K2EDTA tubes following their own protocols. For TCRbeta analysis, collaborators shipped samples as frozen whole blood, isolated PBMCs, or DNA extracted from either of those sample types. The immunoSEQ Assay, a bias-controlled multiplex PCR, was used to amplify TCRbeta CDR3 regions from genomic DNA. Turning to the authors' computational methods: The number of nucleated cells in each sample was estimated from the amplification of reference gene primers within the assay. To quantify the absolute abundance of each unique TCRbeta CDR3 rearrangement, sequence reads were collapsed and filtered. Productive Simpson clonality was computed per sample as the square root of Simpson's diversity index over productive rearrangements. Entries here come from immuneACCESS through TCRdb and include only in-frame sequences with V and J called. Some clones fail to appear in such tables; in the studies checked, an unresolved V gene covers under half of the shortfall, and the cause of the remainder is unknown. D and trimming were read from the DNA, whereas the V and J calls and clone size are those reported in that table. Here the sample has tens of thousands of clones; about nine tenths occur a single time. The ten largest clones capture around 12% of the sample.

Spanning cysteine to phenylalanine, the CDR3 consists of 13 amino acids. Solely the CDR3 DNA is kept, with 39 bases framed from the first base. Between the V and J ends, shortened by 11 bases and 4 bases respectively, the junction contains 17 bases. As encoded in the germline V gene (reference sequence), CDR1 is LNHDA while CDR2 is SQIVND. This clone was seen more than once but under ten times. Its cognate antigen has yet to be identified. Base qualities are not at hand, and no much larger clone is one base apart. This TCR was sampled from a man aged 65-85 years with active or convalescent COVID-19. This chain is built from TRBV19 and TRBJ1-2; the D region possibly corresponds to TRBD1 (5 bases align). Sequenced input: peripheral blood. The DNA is TGTGCCGCCTTAAAGCAGGGAACCTATGGCTACACCTTC. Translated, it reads CAALKQGTYGYTF.